Listed here are 16 T cell receptor beta chains from one sample, sequenced in a study of post-analysis software for immune sequencing data. Notes on the study in general: Patients carried 4 or 5 TRBV segments more frequently than controls did, and TRBV5-6, TRBV5-1 and TRBV20-1 were among them.

Unique molecular identifiers tagged the TCR beta cDNA libraries. TCRdb used MiXCR to reprocess the PCR reads, holding one entry per CDR3 protein. The profile shows 750,000 to 950,000 distinct CDR3 sequences, about 43% of them singletons. These receptors have no known antigen. Sequenced sample: blood. The receptors originated from a girl between 10 and 17 years old with multiple sclerosis.

This clonotype appeared many times. This rearrangement joins TRBV10-3 to TRBJ2-5; tentative D call: TRBD1 (5 bases). V was shortened by 2 bases and J by 3 bases, with 13 bases between the two germline ends. This CDR3 is 15 amino acids long. The germline V gene has CDR1 ENHRY and CDR2 SYGVKD. For the CDR3, the DNA is TGTGCCATCAGTGAGACCCTTGCAGGGAAAGAGACCCAGTACTTC. It specifies CAISETLAGKETQYF.

This clonotype was counted between two and nine times. The chain has TRBV25-1 and TRBJ2-5; tentatively, D is TRBD1 (6 bases). With 6 bases removed from V and 3 bases from J, the gap between germline ends came to 14 bases. The CDR3 spans 14 residues. Germline lookup yields CDR1 MGHDK and CDR2 SYGVNS. This CDR3 is CASSLGAGEETQYF. In DNA, the CDR3 is TGTGCCAGCAGCCTGGGGGCAGGGGAAGAGACCCAGTACTTC.

This clonotype was seen only a few times. This chain links TRBV7-3 with TRBJ2-1; TRBD2 agrees at 8 bases. From germline, CDR1 is SGHTA and CDR2 FQGTGA. V lost 5 bases to trimming and J lost 5 bases; unmatched junction nucleotides: 2. The CDR3 is made up of 13 amino acids. CDR3 in amino acids: CASSPGGNNEQFF. In nucleotides, the CDR3 is TGTGCCAGCAGCCCGGGGGGGAACAATGAGCAGTTCTTC.

This chain connects TRBV20-1 to TRBJ2-1, with a possible D match to TRBD1 (5 bases). The germline V and J ends were trimmed by 1 base and 4 bases, with 14 bases remaining between them. Germline CDR1 is DFQATT and CDR2 is SNEGSKA (reference sequence). The CDR3 has 15 residues. CDR3 bases: TGCAGTGCTAGAGTAGGGGTCGCGAAGTACAATGAGCAGTTCTTC. Protein: CSARVGVAKYNEQFF.

For this clonotype: Compared with germline, one end of the junction differs, possibly owing to a read error. The chain's CDR3 is CASKGRGSEGYSEQFF. The CDR3 DNA reads as TGTGCCAGCAAGGGGAGGGGCAGCGAGGGGTACAGTGAGCAGTTCTTC. The chain couples TRBV27 to TRBJ2-1; the match to TRBD2 covers 7 bases. The CDR3 runs to 16 residues. The V gene's germline CDR1 is MNHEY and CDR2 SMNVEV (reference sequence).

Only a few counts were recorded for this clonotype. CDR3 region: CASSQESGGGSEAFF. For the CDR3, the DNA is TGCGCCAGCAGCCAAGAGTCAGGGGGGGGATCTGAAGCTTTCTTT. The chain recombines TRBV4-1 with TRBJ1-1; 7 bases match TRBD1. V shed 0 bases and J 6 bases; nucleotides not matched to a gene: 7. CDR1 MGHRA and CDR2 YSYEKL come from the germline V gene. The length of the CDR3 is 15 residues.

This chain links TRBV5-1 with TRBJ1-1; D gene ambiguous. The V gene lost 4 bases and the J gene lost 3 bases, with 13 bases spanning the gap. CDR1 is SGHRS and CDR2 is YFSETQ in the germline V gene. The CDR3 totals 14 residues. CDR3 in amino acids: CASSLRFGDTEAFF. Written as DNA, the CDR3 is TGCGCCAGCAGCCTCAGATTCGGGGACACTGAAGCTTTCTTT.

The gene calls are TRBV14 and TRBJ1-1; D may be TRBD1 (5 bases). The V gene's germline CDR1 is SGHDN and CDR2 FVKESK. The CDR3 sequence is 14 residues long. Trimming cost V 1 base and J 8 bases, with 14 bases left between them. The CDR3 reads CASSQGQFGPEAFF. CDR3 nucleotide sequence: TGTGCCAGCAGCCAAGGACAGTTTGGCCCCGAAGCTTTCTTT.

The chain recombines TRBV28 with TRBJ1-4, with D perhaps TRBD1 (5 bases). The CDR3 is 12 amino acids. The germline V and J ends were trimmed by 6 bases and 10 bases, with 12 bases remaining between them. CDR1 is MDHEN and CDR2 is SYDVKM in the germline V gene. CDR3 residues: CASSSGTSKLFF. As DNA, the CDR3 is TGTGCCAGCAGCTCCGGGACGTCAAAACTGTTTTTT.

This chain connects TRBV2 to TRBJ1-5; no firm D call. V lost 2 bases and J lost 0, with 8 bases in between. The CDR3 covers 15 residues. Germline assignment: CDR1 SNHLY and CDR2 FYNNEI. The CDR3 is CASSERSVSNQPQHF. CDR3 coding DNA: TGTGCCAGCAGTGAACGGTCGGTTAGCAATCAGCCCCAGCATTTT.

The chain recombines TRBV6-6 with TRBJ1-5; TRBD1 agrees at 12 bases. V shed 5 bases and J 7 bases; nucleotides not matched to a gene: 6. The CDR3 runs to 15 residues. Germline values: CDR1 MNHNY, CDR2 SVGAGI (reference sequence). The DNA for the CDR3 is TGTGCCAGCAGTACGGGACAGGGGGCTGGCCAGCCCCAGCATTTT. Its translation: CASSTGQGAGQPQHF.

V is TRBV9 and J is TRBJ1-2; 8 bases match TRBD1. The length of the CDR3 is 15 residues. Trimming removed 3 bases from V and 2 bases from J; junction bases left unmatched: 6. The V gene's germline CDR1 is SGDLS and CDR2 YYNGEE. In DNA, the CDR3 is TGTGCCAGCAGCGCGGGACAGGTACTAAACTATGGCTACACCTTC. Translating it yields CASSAGQVLNYGYTF.

This clonotype has a single count. The V gene is TRBV11-2, the J gene TRBJ1-4; D is perhaps TRBD1 (6 bases). The V gene's germline CDR1 is SGHAT and CDR2 FQNNGV. The CDR3 has 16 amino acids. Trimming stripped 2 bases from V and 8 bases from J, with 18 bases between. As DNA, the CDR3 is TGTGCCAGCAGCTTACTAGCGGGGGCTAGGTGGGAAAAACTGTTTTTT. Translation: CASSLLAGARWEKLFF.

The DNA for the CDR3 is TGCGCCAGCACCCATTCTAGCGGGAGGTACAATGAGCAGTTCTTC. The encoded protein is CASTHSSGRYNEQFF. The chain has TRBV5-1 and TRBJ2-1; TRBD2 matches 11 bases. The CDR3 totals 15 residues. After removal of 6 bases from V and 4 bases from J, the junction contained 6 bases not matched to a gene. CDR1 and CDR2 from the germline V gene are SGHRS and YFSETQ. Looking up the rest from reference TRBV5-1 and TRBJ2-1 gives the full variable domain: KAGVTQTPRYLIKTRGQQVTLSCSPISGHRSVSWYQQTPGQGLQFLFEYFSETQRNKGNFPGRFSGRQFSNSRSEMNVSTLELGDSALYLCASTHSSGRYNEQFFGPGTRLTVL.

V gene TRBV9 combines with J gene TRBJ2-7; D tentatively fits TRBD1 or TRBD2 (5 bases each). The CDR3 is 15 residues long. Between the trimmed V and J ends, which lost 4 bases and 3 bases, there was a span of 17 bases. Germline CDR1 reads SGDLS; CDR2 reads YYNGEE. The CDR3 bases are TGTGCCAGCAGCCCGTTCGGGACGGGAAACTACGAGCAGTACTTC. Translated, it gives CASSPFGTGNYEQYF.

V is TRBV20-1 and J is TRBJ2-5; 10 bases are a match to TRBD2. This CDR3 has 15 amino acids. V dropped 3 bases and J dropped 5; count of bases not matched to a gene: 9. Germline V CDR1 and CDR2: DFQATT, SNEGSKA (reference sequence). The CDR3 spells CSASTSGTTGETQYF. CDR3 DNA sequence: TGCAGTGCTAGCACTAGCGGGACCACGGGGGAGACCCAGTACTTC.